The clone carrying this TCR beta chain has a handful of counts. Its specificity is unknown. Germline V gene sequence: CDR1 SQVTM, CDR2 ANQGSEA. This CDR3 spans 17 amino acids. The V segment lost 2 bases and the J segment 2 bases; nucleotides outside the gene matches: 11. The data belong to a study of response to subunit inactivated influenza vaccine. General study points: Each seasonal flu vaccination may recruit only limited new T cells, authors suggested.

TCRdb independently ran MiXCR on the RT-PCR reads; one entry per CDR3 protein. This sample has fewer than 550,000 distinct CDR3 sequences, with less than 30% found just once. V gene TRBV29-1 combines with J gene TRBJ2-1, with 8 bases lining up with TRBD1. The sequence was collected from a man over 45 who received an inactivated influenza vaccine. Sequenced here: CD4+ T cells sorted from PBMCs, sampled roughly 5 days after vaccination. CDR3 protein: CSVESPDRDRTYNEQFF. CDR3 DNA sequence: TGCAGCGTTGAATCCCCTGACCGGGACAGGACCTACAATGAGCAGTTCTTC.